Listed below are T cell receptor beta chains from one sample, sequenced in a study of shared clonotypes between healthy human individuals. Libraries were prepared by immunoSEQ multiplex PCR; TCRdb keeps only in-frame clonotypes and omits some of them. The data show 2 million to 2.5 million clones, with about 95% seen just once and 1.1% held by the top ten. Sequences were obtained from naive CD8+ T cells sorted from blood. The receptors here all came from a man aged 18 to 30 in good health. CDR3s include the opening cysteine and the closing phenylalanine or tryptophan. The D gene is left open where the match is weak.

CDR3 length	V gene	D gene	J gene	CDR3 protein
13	TRBV9	NA	TRBJ2-3	CASSVVAGDTQYF
16	TRBV27	NA	TRBJ2-1	CASSPRRVSSYNEQFF
12	TRBV30	NA	TRBJ2-1	CAWSPSHNEQFF
13	TRBV13	NA	TRBJ2-5	CASSLGLEETQYF
13	TRBV6-5	NA	TRBJ2-3	CASSPDDGNTQYF
15	TRBV7-2	TRBD2	TRBJ2-1	CASSFFSGGFDEQFF
13	TRBV29-1	NA	TRBJ2-7	CSVEEGSSYEQYF
15	TRBV27	NA	TRBJ2-7	CASSLLGGTGKEQYF
15	TRBV7-6	NA	TRBJ1-1	CASSLSRGENTEAFF
16	TRBV9	NA	TRBJ2-1	CASSYTPDSSYNEQFF
15	TRBV27	NA	TRBJ2-2	CASSPQLTNTGELFF
13	TRBV19	NA	TRBJ1-1	CASSIGGPPEAFF
14	TRBV6-1	NA	TRBJ2-3	CASSDDRMTDTQYF
15	TRBV9	NA	TRBJ2-1	CASSPQFLSYNEQFF
15	TRBV4-1	TRBD1	TRBJ2-3	CASSYRTGGQDTQYF
16	TRBV15	TRBD1	TRBJ1-1	CATSRAATGARTEAFF
14	TRBV27	TRBD1	TRBJ1-5	CASTSGTGDQPQHF
13	TRBV28	NA	TRBJ1-1	CASSPLRNTEAFF
13	TRBV30	NA	TRBJ2-2	CAWRRGNTGELFF
12	TRBV7-9	NA	TRBJ1-1	CASSGVNAEAFF
15	TRBV4-1	TRBD1	TRBJ1-1	CASSPAGQENTEAFF
11	TRBV10-3	NA	TRBJ1-1	CAIMGGGTAFF